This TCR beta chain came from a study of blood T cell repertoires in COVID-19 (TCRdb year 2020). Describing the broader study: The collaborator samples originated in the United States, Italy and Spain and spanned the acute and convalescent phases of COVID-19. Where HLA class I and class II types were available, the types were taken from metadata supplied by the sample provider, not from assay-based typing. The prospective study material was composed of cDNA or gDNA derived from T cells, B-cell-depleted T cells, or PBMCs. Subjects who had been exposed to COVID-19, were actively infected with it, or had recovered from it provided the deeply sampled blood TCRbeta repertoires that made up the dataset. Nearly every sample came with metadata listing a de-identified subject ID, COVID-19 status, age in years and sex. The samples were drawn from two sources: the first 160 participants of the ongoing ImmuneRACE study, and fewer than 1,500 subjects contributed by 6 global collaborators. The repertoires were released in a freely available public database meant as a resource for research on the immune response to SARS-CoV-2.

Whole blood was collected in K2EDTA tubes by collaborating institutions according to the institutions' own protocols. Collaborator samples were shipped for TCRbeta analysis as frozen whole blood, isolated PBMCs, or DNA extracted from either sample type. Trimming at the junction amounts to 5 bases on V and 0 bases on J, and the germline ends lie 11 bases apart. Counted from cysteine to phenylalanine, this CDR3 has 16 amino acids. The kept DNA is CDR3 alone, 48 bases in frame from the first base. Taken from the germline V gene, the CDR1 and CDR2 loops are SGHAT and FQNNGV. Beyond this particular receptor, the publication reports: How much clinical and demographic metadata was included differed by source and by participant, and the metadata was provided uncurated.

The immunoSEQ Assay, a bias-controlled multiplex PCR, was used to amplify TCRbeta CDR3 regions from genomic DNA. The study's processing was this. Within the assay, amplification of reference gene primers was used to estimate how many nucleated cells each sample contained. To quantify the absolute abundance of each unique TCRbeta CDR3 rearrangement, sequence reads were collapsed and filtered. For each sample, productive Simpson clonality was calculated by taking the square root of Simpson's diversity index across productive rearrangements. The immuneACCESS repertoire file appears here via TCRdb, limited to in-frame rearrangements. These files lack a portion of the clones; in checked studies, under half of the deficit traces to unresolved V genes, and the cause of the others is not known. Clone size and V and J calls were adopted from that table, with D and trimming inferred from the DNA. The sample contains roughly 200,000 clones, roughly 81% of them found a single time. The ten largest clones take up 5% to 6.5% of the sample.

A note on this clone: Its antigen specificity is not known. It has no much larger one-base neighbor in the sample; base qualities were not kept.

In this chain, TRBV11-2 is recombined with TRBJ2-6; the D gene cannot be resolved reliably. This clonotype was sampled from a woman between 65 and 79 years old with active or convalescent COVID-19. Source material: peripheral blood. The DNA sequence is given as TGTGCCAGCAGCACCCCGAGGAGCTCTGGGGCCAACGTCCTGACTTTC. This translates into CASSTPRSSGANVLTF.